This T cell receptor beta chain was recorded in a study of cytomegalovirus exposure and HLA in healthy donors. Concerning this clone itself: Antigen: not known.

Primers for the PCR totalled 60 Vbeta and 13 Jbeta. Some clones are missing from TCRdb's copy, which holds only in-frame ones; the method was immunoSEQ multiplex PCR. Altogether some 97,000 clones are present, approximately 81% being singletons, with the ten largest covering 11% to 15%. The study's findings and limits: The listing of roughly 160 TCR beta chains classed them as cytomegalovirus-associated.

This CDR3 spans 15 amino acids. The germline V gene encodes CDR1 MNHNY and CDR2 SVGAGI (reference sequence). V shed 2 bases, J shed 1 base, and the junction held 4 bases outside the gene matches. Input material: PBMCs. The chain is built from TRBV6-6 and TRBJ2-7, with TRBD1 identical over 8 bases. This TCR derives from a male donor in good health and CMV-seropositive. CDR3 DNA: TGTGCCAGCAGTTACCGGGACAGGTATTCCTACGAGCAGTACTTC. Translating gives CASSYRDRYSYEQYF.